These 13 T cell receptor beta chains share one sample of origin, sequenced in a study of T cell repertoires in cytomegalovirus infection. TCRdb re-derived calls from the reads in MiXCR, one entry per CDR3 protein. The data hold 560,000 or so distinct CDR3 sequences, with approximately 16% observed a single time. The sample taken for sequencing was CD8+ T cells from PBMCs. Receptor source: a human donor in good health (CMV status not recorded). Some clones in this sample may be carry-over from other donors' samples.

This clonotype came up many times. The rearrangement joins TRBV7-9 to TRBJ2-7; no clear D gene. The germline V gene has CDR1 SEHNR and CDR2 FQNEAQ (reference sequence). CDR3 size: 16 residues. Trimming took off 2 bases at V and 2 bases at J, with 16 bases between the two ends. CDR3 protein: CASSLKYGPQTYEQYF. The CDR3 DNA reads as TGTGCCAGCAGCTTAAAATACGGGCCCCAGACCTACGAGCAGTACTTC.

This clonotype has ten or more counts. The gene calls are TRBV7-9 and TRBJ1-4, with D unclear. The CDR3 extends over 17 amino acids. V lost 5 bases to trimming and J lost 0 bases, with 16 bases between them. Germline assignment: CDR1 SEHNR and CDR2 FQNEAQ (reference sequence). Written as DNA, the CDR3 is TGTGCCAGCAGCATGGGTATCCCGAGCACAACTAATGAAAAACTGTTTTTT. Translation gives CASSMGIPSTTNEKLFF.

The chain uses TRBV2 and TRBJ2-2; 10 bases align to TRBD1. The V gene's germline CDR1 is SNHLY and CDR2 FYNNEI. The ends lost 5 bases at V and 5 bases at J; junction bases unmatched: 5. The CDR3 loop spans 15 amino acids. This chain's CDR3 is CASSPTGGRTGELFF. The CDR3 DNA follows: TGTGCCAGCAGTCCGACAGGGGGCCGGACCGGGGAGCTGTTTTTT.

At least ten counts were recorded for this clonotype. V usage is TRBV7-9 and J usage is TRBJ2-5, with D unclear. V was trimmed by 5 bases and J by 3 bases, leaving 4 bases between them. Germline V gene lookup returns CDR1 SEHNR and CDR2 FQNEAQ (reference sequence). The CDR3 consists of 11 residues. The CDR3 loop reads CASSVEETQYF. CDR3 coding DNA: TGTGCCAGCAGCGTAGAAGAGACCCAGTACTTC.

The CDR3 loop reads CASSIRGREGSNQPQHF. The CDR3 DNA reads TGTGCCAGCAGCATACGGGGGCGGGAGGGTAGCAATCAGCCCCAGCATTTT. V gene TRBV27 combines with J gene TRBJ1-5; a weak D match, TRBD1 (6 bases). The CDR3 is made up of 17 amino acids. Looked up from germline, CDR1 is MNHEY and CDR2 is SMNVEV (reference sequence). V was clipped by 6 bases and J by 0 bases, with 18 bases between them.

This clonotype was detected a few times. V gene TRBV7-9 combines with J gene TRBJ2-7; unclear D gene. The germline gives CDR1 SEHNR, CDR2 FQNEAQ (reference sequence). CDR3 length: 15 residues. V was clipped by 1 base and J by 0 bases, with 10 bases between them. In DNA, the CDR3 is TGTGCCAGCAGCTTAGGAGGTCTCGGCTCCTACGAGCAGTACTTC. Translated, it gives CASSLGGLGSYEQYF.

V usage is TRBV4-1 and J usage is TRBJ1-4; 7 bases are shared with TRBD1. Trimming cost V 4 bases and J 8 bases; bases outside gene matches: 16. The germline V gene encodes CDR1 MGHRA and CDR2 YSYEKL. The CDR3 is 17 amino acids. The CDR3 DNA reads TGCGCCAGCAGCCGAGGCAACCTACAGGGGAGTAAAGAAAAACTGTTTTTT. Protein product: CASSRGNLQGSKEKLFF.

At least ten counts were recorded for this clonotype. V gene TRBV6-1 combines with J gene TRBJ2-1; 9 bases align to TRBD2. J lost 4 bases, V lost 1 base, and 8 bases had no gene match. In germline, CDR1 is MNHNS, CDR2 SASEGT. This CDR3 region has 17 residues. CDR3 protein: CASSEVSSGAPYNEQFF. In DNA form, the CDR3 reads TGTGCCAGCAGTGAAGTGTCTAGCGGGGCCCCTTACAATGAGCAGTTCTTC.

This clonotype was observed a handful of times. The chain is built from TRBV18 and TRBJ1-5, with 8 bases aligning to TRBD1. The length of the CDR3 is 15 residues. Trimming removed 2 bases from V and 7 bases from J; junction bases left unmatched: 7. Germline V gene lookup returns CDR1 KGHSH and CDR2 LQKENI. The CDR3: CASSPDFTGGQPQHF. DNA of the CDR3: TGTGCCAGCTCACCAGACTTCACAGGGGGACAGCCCCAGCATTTT.

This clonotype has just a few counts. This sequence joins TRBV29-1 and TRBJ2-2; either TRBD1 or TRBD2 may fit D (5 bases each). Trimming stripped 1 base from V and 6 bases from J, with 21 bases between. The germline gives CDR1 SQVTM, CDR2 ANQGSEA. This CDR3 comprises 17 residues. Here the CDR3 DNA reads TGCAGCGTTGAAGGGGGCGAAGCTGGCTGGGAGTCCGGGGAGCTGTTTTTT. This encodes CSVEGGEAGWESGELFF.

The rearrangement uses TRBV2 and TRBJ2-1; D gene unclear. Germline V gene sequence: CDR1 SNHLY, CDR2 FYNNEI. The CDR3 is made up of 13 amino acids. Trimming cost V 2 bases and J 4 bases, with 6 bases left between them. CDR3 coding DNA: TGTGCCAGCAGTGAAAATCGGTACAATGAGCAGTTCTTC. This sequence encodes CASSENRYNEQFF.

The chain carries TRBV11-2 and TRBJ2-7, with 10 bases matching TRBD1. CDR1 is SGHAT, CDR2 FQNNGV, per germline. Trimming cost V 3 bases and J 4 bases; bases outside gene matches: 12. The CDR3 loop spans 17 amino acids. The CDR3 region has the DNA TGTGCCAGCAGCTTTTATCATCCGGGACAGGGGCTATACGAGCAGTACTTC. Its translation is CASSFYHPGQGLYEQYF.

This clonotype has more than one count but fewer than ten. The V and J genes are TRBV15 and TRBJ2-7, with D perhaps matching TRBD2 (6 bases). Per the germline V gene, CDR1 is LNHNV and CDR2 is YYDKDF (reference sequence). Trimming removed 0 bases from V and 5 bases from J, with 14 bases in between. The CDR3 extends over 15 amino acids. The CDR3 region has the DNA TGTGCCACCAGCAGAGATCGCGGGGAAGTCCACGAGCAGTACTTC. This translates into CATSRDRGEVHEQYF. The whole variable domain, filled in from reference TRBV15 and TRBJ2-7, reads DAMVIQNPRYQVTQFGKPVTLSCSQTLNHNVMYWYQQKSSQAPKLLFHYYDKDFNNEADTPDNFQSRRPNTSFCFLDIRSPGLGDTAMYLCATSRDRGEVHEQYFGPGTRLTVT.